This T cell receptor (beta chain) derives from a study of shared clonotypes between healthy human individuals. In the study overall: Ranging from 18 to 49 in age, donors were two women and a few men. CD8 memory received one plate per donor, CD8 naive two, CD4 memory three and CD4 naive three.

This clone was observed a handful of times. Here immunoSEQ multiplex PCR was the method, and the copy in TCRdb shows in-frame clones only, minus some. The table has 330,000 or so clones, about 73% seen once. V gave up 4 bases and J gave up 2 bases, with 11 bases separating them. The germline gives CDR1 SGHDN, CDR2 FVKESK. This CDR3 is 14 amino acids long. This sequence joins TRBV14 and TRBJ1-2; the D is unclear. Material for sequencing was memory CD4+ T cells sorted from blood. Regarding subset: CD45RA-negative fraction. The origin of this receptor is a young man in good health. DNA for the CDR3: TGTGCCAGCAGCCCTGGGCCAGCGAACTATGGCTACACCTTC. Its translation: CASSPGPANYGYTF.